Listed below are T cell receptor beta chains from one sample, sequenced in a study of T cells in Graves' hyperthyroidism and ophthalmopathy. TCRdb re-called the multiplex PCR reads through MiXCR, storing one row per CDR3 protein. The data hold under 750,000 distinct CDR3 sequences, with around 20% observed a single time. The sample taken for sequencing was blood. The receptors were sampled from a woman between 50 and 59 years old with Graves' hyperthyroidism that later progressed to Graves' ophthalmopathy. Both conserved end residues are part of each CDR3. D genes are given only for firm matches.

>16|.|TRBV20-1|TRBJ1-6
CSASRSFGDDNSPLHF
>14|.|TRBV19|TRBJ1-6
CASSAKDSFSPLHF
>15|TRBD1|TRBV9|TRBJ2-7
CASSAPGTGSHEQYF
>16|TRBD1|TRBV27|TRBJ2-6
CASSLRDRDGANVLTF
>14|TRBD1|TRBV6-1|TRBJ1-5
CASRRQGDNQPQHF
>15|.|TRBV18|TRBJ2-5
CASSPDWTEQETQYF
>12|.|TRBV30|TRBJ2-2
CAWSALTGELFF
>13|TRBD1|TRBV20-1|TRBJ2-7
CSARRTGVYEQYF
>17|.|TRBV3-1|TRBJ2-2
CASSPPRDQWDTGELFF
>20|TRBD2|TRBV11-3|TRBJ2-1
CASSRGDFTSKDASYNEQFF
>13|.|TRBV15|TRBJ1-1
CATRRGGDTEAFF
>14|.|TRBV27|TRBJ2-7
CASSGGMGRYEQYF
>13|TRBD2|TRBV20-1|TRBJ2-3
CSALLAGPDTQYF
>15|.|TRBV7-9|TRBJ1-1
CASSLDGGMNTEAFF
>14|.|TRBV2|TRBJ1-5
CASSEFLIGQPQHF
>14|.|TRBV2|TRBJ1-1
CASSEARMNTEAFF
>13|TRBD1|TRBV29-1|TRBJ1-1
CSVEGTGVAEAFF
>15|.|TRBV6-1|TRBJ1-1
CASSGAGGGNTEAFF
>10|.|TRBV2|TRBJ2-7
CASSLYEQYF
>19|TRBD2|TRBV3-1|TRBJ2-1
CASSQVGTSGGFSYNEQFF
>19|.|TRBV6-4|TRBJ1-1
CASSSGLGGGDGEDTEAFF
>15|TRBD1|TRBV18|TRBJ2-3
CASSLGTVAGDTQYF
>15|TRBD1|TRBV20-1|TRBJ2-1
CSAKWSGTGHDEQFF
>15|.|TRBV12-5|TRBJ1-1
CASGPSIGMNTEAFF
>18|TRBD1|TRBV24-1|TRBJ2-3
CATSDPRPTGFYRDTQYF
>17|.|TRBV7-3|TRBJ2-3
CASSLTPTVRNTDTQYF
>15|.|TRBV11-2|TRBJ1-6
CASSLIRGGDSPLHF
>13|.|TRBV19|TRBJ1-5
CASSIMTGQPQHF
>17|.|TRBV13|TRBJ1-4
CASSLGLGGGANEKLFF
>14|.|TRBV9|TRBJ2-7
CASSLRDSWDEQYF
>13|.|TRBV25-1|TRBJ1-3
CASMMGPGNTIYF
>15|TRBD2|TRBV9|TRBJ2-7
CASSPRREGPYEQYF
>14|.|TRBV20-1|TRBJ2-5
CSASLEGVQETQYF